These T cell receptor beta chains were read from a single sample in a study of early stage breast cancer tumors. Here immunoSEQ multiplex PCR was the method, and the copy in TCRdb shows in-frame clones only, minus some. Of about 31,000 clones listed, roughly four fifths are singletons. Sequencing used breast tumor tissue. These TCRs come from a person aged 25-39 years with breast cancer. Each CDR3 is given without its conserved first and last residue. A D gene is named only where the DNA matches it firmly.

j_call d_call v_call cdr3_aa
TRBJ2-5 NA TRBV9 ASSVVAGGSETQY
TRBJ2-1 TRBD1 TRBV5-1 ASKTQGADNEQF
TRBJ2-1 TRBD2 TRBV7-9 ASSSTSGSYNEQF
TRBJ1-1 TRBD1 TRBV5-1 ASRFQGAAEAF
TRBJ1-1 NA TRBV10-1 ASSSGLGMDAF
TRBJ2-1 NA TRBV27 ASSLASYNEQF
TRBJ1-4 TRBD1 TRBV11-2 ASSLGYRGPNEKLF
TRBJ2-1 NA TRBV6-5 ASLSRGNEQF
TRBJ1-3 TRBD1 TRBV10-3 AISESWDRGNTIY
TRBJ1-4 NA TRBV6-5 ASRRTVGQEKLF
TRBJ2-7 NA TRBV7-9 ASSFVAVNSYEQY
TRBJ2-3 TRBD2 TRBV19 ASSRAGEGGTDTQY
TRBJ2-2 NA TRBV6-5 ASSYTPDIGELF
TRBJ2-1 TRBD2 TRBV5-4 ASSPGLAESNEQF
TRBJ2-7 TRBD2 TRBV6-5 ASSPLGRVPYEQY
TRBJ1-4 NA TRBV4-1 ASSPGSGENEKLF
TRBJ1-2 NA TRBV27 ASSRDGYFYGYT
TRBJ2-5 TRBD2 TRBV7-2 ASSYLAGGQETQY
TRBJ1-5 NA TRBV30 AWSKGDNQPQH
TRBJ1-5 NA TRBV5-1 ASSLAGANQPQH
TRBJ2-2 NA TRBV5-1 ASSVGLGRGTGELF
TRBJ2-7 TRBD2 TRBV25-1 ASSELGRLAGDEQY
TRBJ1-2 TRBD1 TRBV11-2 ASSQGGTGGYGYT
TRBJ2-1 NA TRBV29-1 SVERLDSTGYYNEQF
TRBJ2-1 NA TRBV21-1 ASSSGNCHRHEQF
TRBJ2-3 NA TRBV18 ASSPLGLEPGTQY
TRBJ1-1 NA TRBV10-1 ASSGGTLNTEAF
TRBJ2-7 NA TRBV12-2 ASRLGRAGGSYEQY
TRBJ2-6 NA TRBV21-1 ASSFRTGDLSGANVLT
TRBJ1-1 NA TRBV5-5 ASSLGRTEAF
TRBJ2-4 TRBD2 TRBV7-9 ASSLSASGNIQY
TRBJ1-1 NA TRBV11-2 ASSSPATVGGTEAF
TRBJ1-1 NA TRBV11-2 ASSFPWTEAF
TRBJ1-1 NA TRBV7-9 ASSTPPRTKAF
TRBJ2-1 TRBD2 TRBV5-1 ASSPGLAEYNEQF
TRBJ2-5 NA TRBV7-2 ASSLGGTRLRETQY
TRBJ2-1 NA TRBV7-6 ASSLMTNEQF
TRBJ2-2 TRBD2 TRBV6-4 ASSPLAGGPGELF
TRBJ1-3 TRBD1 TRBV27 ASSRGQSGNTIY
TRBJ1-2 NA TRBV4-1 ASSPRATAANYGYT
TRBJ2-1 TRBD1 TRBV27 ASSLQGQGANEQF
TRBJ2-1 TRBD2 TRBV5-1 ASSFSGGGEQF
TRBJ2-4 TRBD2 TRBV18 ASSPEREGKNIQY
TRBJ1-1 TRBD1 TRBV11-2 ASSRQGIAF
TRBJ2-3 NA TRBV19 ASSPLKDTQY
TRBJ1-2 NA TRBV29-1 SVEDGAGDHGYT
TRBJ1-1 NA TRBV5-1 AIPKGGSRGSEAF
TRBJ2-3 TRBD2 TRBV27 ASSLREGDTQY
TRBJ2-7 NA TRBV15 ATSRDETKQY
TRBJ2-2 NA TRBV5-1 ASSLGLDSVGELF
TRBJ2-1 TRBD2 TRBV27 ASSPRLAGGTSSYNEQF
TRBJ2-5 NA TRBV29-1 SVEWAFGETQY
TRBJ2-1 TRBD2 TRBV19 ASSWSGTSADNEQF
TRBJ1-6 TRBD1 TRBV7-2 ATGTGFNSPLH
TRBJ1-1 NA TRBV12-5 ASGLWGGTEAF
TRBJ1-2 TRBD1 TRBV19 ASSIPAQGLGYT
TRBJ2-2 TRBD2 TRBV4-3 ASSPFREVTGELF
TRBJ2-2 NA TRBV7-3 ASSQPTGTTNTGELF
TRBJ1-5 NA TRBV6-1 ASILGPYSNQPQH
TRBJ2-7 NA TRBV5-5 ASSLAQGLYGEQY